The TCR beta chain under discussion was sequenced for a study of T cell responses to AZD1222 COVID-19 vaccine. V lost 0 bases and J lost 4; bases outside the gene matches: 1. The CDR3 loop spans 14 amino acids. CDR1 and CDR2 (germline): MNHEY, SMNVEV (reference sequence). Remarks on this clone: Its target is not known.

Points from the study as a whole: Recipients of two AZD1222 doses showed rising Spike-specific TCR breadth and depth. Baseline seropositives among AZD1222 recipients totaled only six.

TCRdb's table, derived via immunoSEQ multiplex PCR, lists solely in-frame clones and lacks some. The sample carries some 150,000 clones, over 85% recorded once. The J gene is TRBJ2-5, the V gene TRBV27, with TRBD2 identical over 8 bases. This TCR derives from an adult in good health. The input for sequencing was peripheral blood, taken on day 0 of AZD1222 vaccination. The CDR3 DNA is TGTGCCAGCAGTTTATCAGGGACTAGAGAGACCCAGTACTTC. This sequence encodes CASSLSGTRETQYF.